This TCR beta chain was retrieved from a study of graft-versus-host responses after intestinal transplantation. About the research overall: Among the recipients, transplants were multivisceral, liver-intestinal, or isolated intestinal. General study results and limits: When patients had graft-donor T cell macrochimerism, their allografts held high graft-versus-host to host-versus-graft clonal ratios.

Clones were read by immunoSEQ multiplex PCR, and TCRdb kept only the in-frame ones, dropping some. This table has roughly 90,000 clones, about 89% appearing once. A remark on this clone: Antigen: not known.

Germline CDR1 reads MNHEY; CDR2 reads SVGAGI. This CDR3 comprises 14 residues. V shed 7 bases, J shed 0 bases, and the junction held 5 bases outside the gene matches. This receptor was taken from a human donor who received an intestinal transplant. V is TRBV6-5 and J is TRBJ1-1, with TRBD1 matching 7 bases. The sequenced sample was unstimulated CD8+ T cells sorted from spleen or lymph node cells, obtained before intestinal transplant. The CDR3 sequence is CASMAGGMNTEAFF. CDR3 bases: TGTGCCAGCATGGCAGGGGGTATGAACACTGAAGCTTTCTTT.